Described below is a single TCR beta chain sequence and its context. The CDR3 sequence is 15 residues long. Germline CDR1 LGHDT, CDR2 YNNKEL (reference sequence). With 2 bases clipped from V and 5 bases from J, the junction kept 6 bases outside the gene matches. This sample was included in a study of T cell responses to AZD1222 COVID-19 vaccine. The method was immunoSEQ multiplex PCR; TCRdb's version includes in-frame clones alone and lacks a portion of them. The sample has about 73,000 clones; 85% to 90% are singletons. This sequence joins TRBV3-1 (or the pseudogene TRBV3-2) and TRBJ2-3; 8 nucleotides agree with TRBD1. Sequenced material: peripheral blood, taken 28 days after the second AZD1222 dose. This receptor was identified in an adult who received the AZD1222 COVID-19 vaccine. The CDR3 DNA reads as TGTGCCAGCAGCCAAATCAGGGGGCGGGTAGATACGCAGTATTTT. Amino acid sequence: CASSQIRGRVDTQYF.